These T cell receptor beta chains were read from a single sample in a study of T cell repertoires in breast cancer. One entry per CDR3 protein, called by TCRdb with MiXCR from the emulsion pairing reads. Counted here are approximately 40,000 distinct CDR3 sequences, about 41% occurring once; the ten biggest clones make up roughly 60%. What was sequenced was CD8+ T cells. The origin of the receptors is a pool of human donors with breast cancer or a healthy control (not recorded which). CDR3s include the opening cysteine and the closing phenylalanine or tryptophan. Each record gives: J gene, D gene, V gene, CDR3 protein. D genes are given only for firm matches.

J: TRBJ2-3
D: TRBD2
V: TRBV5-1
CDR3: CASSFGLETDTQYF

J: TRBJ2-7
D: NA
V: TRBV20-1
CDR3: CSARPPAAPVDEQYF

J: TRBJ1-4
D: NA
V: TRBV27
CDR3: CASSTTQGGEKLFF

J: TRBJ2-2
D: NA
V: TRBV6-2/TRBV6-3
CDR3: CASREGGANTGELFF

J: TRBJ2-5
D: TRBD1
V: TRBV7-3
CDR3: CASSLGTGRQETQYF

J: TRBJ2-7
D: TRBD1
V: TRBV13
CDR3: CASSAGTGVPYEQYF

J: TRBJ2-1
D: NA
V: TRBV29-1
CDR3: CSVVGLDVGNEQFF

J: TRBJ1-1
D: NA
V: TRBV20-1
CDR3: CSASSMGNTEAFF

J: TRBJ2-7
D: TRBD1
V: TRBV7-9
CDR3: CASSIYRAGTGLHEQYF

J: TRBJ2-1
D: NA
V: TRBV12-3/TRBV12-4
CDR3: CAYGTGGFF

J: TRBJ1-1
D: NA
V: TRBV11-2
CDR3: CASSPGERSTEAFF

J: TRBJ2-2
D: TRBD1
V: TRBV6-2/TRBV6-3
CDR3: CASSSISDPGQGAGELFF

J: TRBJ2-7
D: NA
V: TRBV28
CDR3: CASSLGVREQYF

J: TRBJ2-5
D: NA
V: TRBV14
CDR3: CASSQLGSGNQETQYF

J: TRBJ1-1
D: NA
V: TRBV2
CDR3: CASSLDTNTEAFF

J: TRBJ2-1
D: TRBD2
V: TRBV7-6
CDR3: CASSLQRGGHSEQFF

J: TRBJ2-3
D: TRBD2
V: TRBV12-3/TRBV12-4
CDR3: CASRGLAGGRRTDTQYF

J: TRBJ2-5
D: NA
V: TRBV12-3/TRBV12-4
CDR3: CASGPGQEETQYF

J: TRBJ2-1
D: NA
V: TRBV7-2
CDR3: CASSPTSWEQFF

J: TRBJ1-2
D: TRBD1
V: TRBV6-2/TRBV6-3
CDR3: CASRLGQEGFSYGYTF

J: TRBJ2-5
D: TRBD2
V: TRBV3-1
CDR3: CASSQGLGGETQYF

J: TRBJ1-1
D: TRBD1
V: TRBV27
CDR3: CACHNRGPYTEAFF

J: TRBJ1-2
D: TRBD1
V: TRBV7-2
CDR3: CASSSRQGLTYGYTF

J: TRBJ2-7
D: TRBD2
V: TRBV6-1
CDR3: CATSGLGLEYEQYF

J: TRBJ1-1
D: NA
V: TRBV6-5
CDR3: CASSYRNTEAFF

J: TRBJ2-7
D: NA
V: TRBV6-4
CDR3: CASSDSSSACPYKQYF

J: TRBJ1-1
D: NA
V: TRBV7-8
CDR3: CASSLSVYDTEAFF

J: TRBJ1-2
D: NA
V: TRBV2
CDR3: CASTRGDGYTF

J: TRBJ1-2
D: TRBD1
V: TRBV11-2
CDR3: CASSSRNRGLWGYTF

J: TRBJ2-3
D: NA
V: TRBV7-7
CDR3: CASSPTGGTDTQYF

J: TRBJ1-6
D: TRBD1
V: TRBV2
CDR3: CASKGTGLAPLHF

J: TRBJ2-5
D: TRBD2
V: TRBV20-1
CDR3: CSARDGLAAKETQYF

J: TRBJ2-7
D: NA
V: TRBV6-2/TRBV6-3
CDR3: CASSPDGYEQYF

J: TRBJ2-7
D: NA
V: TRBV5-1
CDR3: CASRLSEYEQYF

J: TRBJ2-1
D: TRBD2
V: TRBV4-2
CDR3: CASSQEWAGGRYNEQFF

J: TRBJ1-2
D: NA
V: TRBV25-1
CDR3: CASSEGDLLGGYTF

J: TRBJ1-1
D: NA
V: TRBV6-2/TRBV6-3
CDR3: CASSYVRAAEAFF

J: TRBJ2-7
D: NA
V: TRBV27
CDR3: CASSFVGLTRSEQYF

J: TRBJ2-7
D: TRBD2
V: TRBV25-1
CDR3: CASSDFGLAGNPSYEQYF

J: TRBJ2-2
D: TRBD2
V: TRBV6-2/TRBV6-3
CDR3: CASSYVSGGPNTGELFF

J: TRBJ2-3
D: TRBD2
V: TRBV7-2
CDR3: CASSPGLAGRTDTQYF

J: TRBJ2-5
D: TRBD2
V: TRBV19
CDR3: CASTPGGSYQETQYF

J: TRBJ2-1
D: NA
V: TRBV3-1
CDR3: CASSQSWVRDNEQFF

J: TRBJ2-3
D: NA
V: TRBV6-2/TRBV6-3
CDR3: CASSYWGDTDTQYF

J: TRBJ2-7
D: TRBD1
V: TRBV6-1
CDR3: CASSRGQGVNEQYF

J: TRBJ2-5
D: TRBD2
V: TRBV11-2
CDR3: CASSHRSGGQETQYF

J: TRBJ2-1
D: NA
V: TRBV18
CDR3: CASSPVSGGTLDEQFF

J: TRBJ2-7
D: TRBD1
V: TRBV18
CDR3: CASSTATDRVKPYEQHF

J: TRBJ2-2
D: NA
V: TRBV6-2/TRBV6-3
CDR3: CASSRTSPGELFF

J: TRBJ2-1
D: NA
V: TRBV25-1
CDR3: CASSGASDYNEQFF

J: TRBJ2-7
D: NA
V: TRBV7-9
CDR3: CASSLTPYYEQYF

J: TRBJ2-1
D: NA
V: TRBV28
CDR3: CASSLRGGGSYNEQFF

J: TRBJ1-2
D: NA
V: TRBV7-2
CDR3: CASSHSTVLYGYTF

J: TRBJ1-2
D: TRBD1
V: TRBV20-1
CDR3: CSAPGMGQMDGYTF

J: TRBJ2-1
D: NA
V: TRBV18
CDR3: CASSPQGGEQFF

J: TRBJ2-3
D: NA
V: TRBV6-6
CDR3: CASSYSSTDTQYF

J: TRBJ2-1
D: NA
V: TRBV29-1
CDR3: CSVDSGYNEQFF